Shown below are 10 T cell receptor beta chains from a single sample sequenced in a study of low-dose radiotherapy and immunotherapy resistance in tumors. TRAV- and TRBV-specific primers were used for first-strand cDNA, which covered alpha and beta chains. The PCR that amplified TCRs ran for around 21 cycles, relying on a constant-region primer and a V-primer adapter. TCRdb ran MiXCR on the reads and lists one entry per CDR3 protein. The profile shows approximately 14,000 distinct CDR3 sequences, 60% to 80% of them singletons. The source is a human donor with advanced metastatic prostate, ovarian, gallbladder or colorectal cancer (not recorded which). This table probably holds off-target reads from a library built for another chain.

The chain carries TRBV19 and TRBJ1-6; D is undetermined. Germline V gene data show CDR1 as LNHDA and CDR2 as SQIVND (reference sequence). The V end was cut by 9 bases, the J end by 8 bases, with 14 bases between. This CDR3 is 13 amino acids long. The CDR3 DNA reads as TGTGCCAGAAGGACCCTGAGGGATTCACCCCTCCACTTT. Residues: CARRTLRDSPLHF.

The V gene is TRBV6-6, the J gene TRBJ2-7, with TRBD2 matching 7 bases. CDR1 MNHNY and CDR2 SVGAGI come from the germline V gene (reference sequence). The CDR3 loop spans 15 amino acids. V lost 5 bases, J lost 0 bases, and 7 bases stayed unmatched. This CDR3 is CASSPGGGTSYEQYF. CDR3 DNA: TGTGCCAGCAGTCCTGGGGGGGGGACCTCCTACGAGCAGTACTTC.

This clonotype was seen only a few times. J is TRBJ1-5 and V is TRBV2; TRBD1 is a possible D gene (5 bases). V lost 6 bases and J 4 bases, leaving 10 bases between the germline ends. The CDR3 length is 13 residues. Germline CDR1 and CDR2: SNHLY and FYNNEI. CDR3 loop: CASSVGANQPQHF. In nucleotides, the CDR3 is TGTGCCAGCAGCGTTGGGGCAAATCAGCCCCAGCATTTT.

The V call is TRBV29-1, the J call TRBJ2-7; 9 bases fit TRBD1. The germline CDR1 and CDR2 sequences are SQVTM and ANQGSEA. The CDR3 runs to 16 residues. V lost 7 bases to trimming and J lost 2 bases; unmatched junction nucleotides: 15. This CDR3 is CSDWPPPGQGPYEQYF. The CDR3 nucleotides read TGCAGCGACTGGCCCCCCCCGGGACAGGGTCCCTACGAGCAGTACTTC.

This chain joins TRBV6-4 and TRBJ2-2, with 7 nucleotides matching TRBD2. CDR1 and CDR2 from the germline V gene are MRHNA and SNTAGT. CDR3 size: 14 residues. Trimming at V came to 6 bases and at J to 4 bases, leaving 5 bases not matched to a gene. CDR3 nucleotide sequence: TGTGCCAGCAGACGGGGGGTCGGCACCGGGGAGCTGTTTTTT. Protein: CASRRGVGTGELFF.

The chain recombines TRBV4-3 with TRBJ2-5, with D perhaps matching TRBD2 (6 bases). The ends were cut back, 0 bases at V and 5 bases at J, with 25 bases in the middle. The CDR3 is made up of 19 amino acids. CDR1 and CDR2 (germline): LGHNA, YSLEER. In DNA, the CDR3 is TGCGCCAGCAGCCAAGAGGGGCACGGACTAACGTCCCGTTCGGAGACCCAGTACTTC. Translating it yields CASSQEGHGLTSRSETQYF.

The J gene is TRBJ1-5, the V gene TRBV5-1; perhaps TRBD1 as D (6 bases). The CDR3 extends over 16 amino acids. The germline gives CDR1 SGHRS, CDR2 YFSETQ. Trimming took 0 bases from V and 4 from J, leaving 14 bases between them. In nucleotides, the CDR3 is TGCGCCAGCAGCTTGGAGGACAGCCCTAGGAATCAGCCCCAGCATTTT. This encodes CASSLEDSPRNQPQHF. The full variable domain, in which reference TRBV5-1 and TRBJ1-5 provide the parts outside the CDR3, is KAGVTQTPRYLIKTRGQQVTLSCSPISGHRSVSWYQQTPGQGLQFLFEYFSETQRNKGNFPGRFSGRQFSNSRSEMNVSTLELGDSALYLCASSLEDSPRNQPQHFGDGTRLSIL.

V gene TRBV12-3 or TRBV12-4 combines with J gene TRBJ1-4, with no clear D. CDR3 length: 14 amino acids. Trimming removed 3 bases at V and 7 bases at J, with 12 bases between. The CDR3 DNA reads as TGTGCCAGCAGTTTTGGAGTCGCTGGTGAAAAACTGTTTTTT. This gives the protein CASSFGVAGEKLFF.

The chain joins TRBV5-4 to TRBJ2-7; TRBD1 aligns across 9 bases. V gave up 0 bases and J gave up 4 bases; unmatched junction bases: 2. CDR3 length: 14 residues. The germline V gene encodes CDR1 SGHNT and CDR2 YYREEE (reference sequence). CDR3 protein: CASSLGTGVYEQYF. For the CDR3, the DNA is TGTGCCAGCAGCTTGGGGACAGGGGTTTACGAGCAGTACTTC.

This clonotype has just a few counts. The chain has TRBV4-3 and TRBJ2-6; no clear D gene. The CDR3 runs to 15 residues. Germline V gene data show CDR1 as LGHNA and CDR2 as YSLEER. V lost 1 base, J lost 4 bases, and 8 bases lay in between. CDR3 region: CASSQGDLGANVLTF. In DNA, the CDR3 is TGCGCCAGCAGCCAAGGGGATTTAGGGGCCAACGTCCTGACTTTC.